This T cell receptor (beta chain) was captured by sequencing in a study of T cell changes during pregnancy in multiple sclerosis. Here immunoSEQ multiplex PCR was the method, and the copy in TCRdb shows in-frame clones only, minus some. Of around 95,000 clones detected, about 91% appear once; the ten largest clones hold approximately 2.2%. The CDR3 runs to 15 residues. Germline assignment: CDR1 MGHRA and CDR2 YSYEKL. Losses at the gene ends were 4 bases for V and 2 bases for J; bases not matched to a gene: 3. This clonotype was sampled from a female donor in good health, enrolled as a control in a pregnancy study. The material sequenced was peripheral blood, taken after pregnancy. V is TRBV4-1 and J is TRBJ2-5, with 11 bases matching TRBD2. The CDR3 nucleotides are TGCGCCAGCAGCCCGGGGACTAGCGGACAAGAGACCCAGTACTTC. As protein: CASSPGTSGQETQYF.